The 3 T cell receptor beta chains presented below share a single source sample, sequenced in a study of cytomegalovirus exposure and HLA in healthy donors. With 60 Vbeta and 13 Jbeta primers, the PCR was carried out. The protocol was immunoSEQ multiplex PCR, while the TCRdb copy is restricted to in-frame clones and leaves out a portion. The sample lists some 110,000 clones, roughly four fifths seen once, with less than 15% in the top ten. The sample comprised PBMCs. The receptors derive from a woman aged 60-75 years in good health and CMV-seropositive.

The chain employs TRBV19 and TRBJ2-3; tentative D call: TRBD2 (6 bases). V shed 8 bases and J shed 3 bases, with 15 bases lying between them. The germline gives CDR1 LNHDA, CDR2 SQIVND (reference sequence). This CDR3 region has 14 residues. The CDR3 reads CASRRTKGTDTQYF. The CDR3, as DNA: TGTGCCAGTCGACGGACTAAAGGGACAGATACGCAGTATTTT.

The chain links TRBV28 to TRBJ1-2; D uncertain. CDR3 size: 13 residues. The germline CDR1 and CDR2 sequences are MDHEN and SYDVKM. Trimming shortened V by 7 bases and J by 4 bases, and 13 bases separated the two germline ends. The CDR3 here is CASTVTGGYGYTF. The CDR3 coding sequence is TGTGCCAGCACCGTGACCGGAGGCTATGGCTACACCTTC.

This clone has just a few counts. CDR3 coding DNA: TGTGCCAGCAGCCTCCGGGACACTGCCTACGAGCAGTACTTC. Encoded protein: CASSLRDTAYEQYF. The chain carries TRBV7-8 and TRBJ2-7; D is possibly TRBD1 (6 bases). CDR3 length: 14 residues. The V end lost 5 bases, the J end lost 2 bases, and 13 bases lay between the germline ends. Per germline, CDR1 SGHVS and CDR2 FQNEAQ.